These T cell receptor beta chains were read from a single sample in a study of blood T cell repertoires in COVID-19. Produced via immunoSEQ multiplex PCR; TCRdb's table is partial and in-frame only. The table includes over 85,000 clones, around 72% detected once. The sample consisted of peripheral blood. All receptors derive from an older man with acute or convalescent COVID-19. Both conserved end residues are part of each CDR3. The D gene is left open where the match is weak. Some rows have no size entry. The others give once, few or many, or a class for an expanded clone.

v_gene	abundance	d_gene	j_gene	CDR3aa	CDR3nt
TRBV29-1	.	TRBD1	TRBJ2-6	CSVGDRAGANVLTF	TGCAGCGTTGGTGACAGGGCTGGGGCCAACGTCCTGACTTTC
TRBV11-2	.	.	TRBJ2-7	CASSFWQGGSYEQYF	TGTGCCAGCAGCTTCTGGCAAGGGGGCTCCTACGAGCAGTACTTC
TRBV7-8	few	.	TRBJ1-5	CASSLTQGGIDSNQPQHF	TGTGCCAGCAGCTTGACTCAGGGAGGGATAGATAGCAATCAGCCCCAGCATTTT
TRBV7-6	few	.	TRBJ2-7	CASSSQGGYEQYF	TGTGCCAGCAGCTCACAGGGGGGGTACGAGCAGTACTTC
TRBV18	.	.	TRBJ1-6	CASSPAGWDSPLHF	TGTGCCAGCTCACCAGCGGGTTGGGATTCACCCCTCCACTTT
TRBV7-8	medium-sized	TRBD2	TRBJ2-1	CASSLRILAGEGYEQFF	TGTGCCAGCAGCTTGAGGATCCTAGCGGGAGAAGGGTATGAGCAGTTCTTC
TRBV29-1	.	TRBD1	TRBJ2-1	CSVGTGTGPYNEQFF	TGCAGCGTTGGAACCGGGACAGGGCCCTACAATGAGCAGTTCTTC
TRBV10-3	.	TRBD1	TRBJ1-4	CAISERYGTGAEKLFF	TGTGCCATCAGTGAGCGCTACGGGACAGGGGCTGAAAAACTGTTTTTT
TRBV7-2	.	.	TRBJ2-7	CASSLILYEQYF	TGTGCCAGCAGCTTAATCCTCTACGAGCAGTACTTC
TRBV7-6	.	.	TRBJ2-3	CASSRGHIETDTQYF	TGTGCCAGCAGCCGGGGACACATCGAGACAGATACGCAGTATTTT
TRBV5-1	.	TRBD1	TRBJ2-2	CASSWGTGGTGELFF	TGCGCCAGCAGCTGGGGGACAGGGGGCACCGGGGAGCTGTTTTTT
TRBV28	.	TRBD1	TRBJ1-2	CASKRDRGVYGYTF	TGTGCCAGCAAACGGGACAGGGGTGTCTATGGCTACACCTTC
TRBV18	.	TRBD1	TRBJ2-2	CASSPGDRVFGELFF	TGTGCCAGCTCACCGGGGGACAGGGTGTTCGGGGAGCTGTTTTTT
TRBV5-1	.	TRBD2	TRBJ2-3	CASSLAGLAITDTQYF	TGCGCCAGCAGCTTGGCCGGACTAGCGATCACAGATACGCAGTATTTT
TRBV3-1/TRBV3-2	once	TRBD2	TRBJ2-7	CASSQGLAAPSYEQYF	TGTGCCAGCAGCCAAGGGCTAGCGGCCCCTTCCTACGAGCAGTACTTC
TRBV3-1/TRBV3-2	few	.	TRBJ1-1	CASREGGSRLAFF	TGTGCCAGCCGAGAGGGTGGGTCAAGGTTGGCTTTCTTT
TRBV28	once	.	TRBJ1-2	CASSLWTEFGYTF	TGTGCCAGCAGTTTATGGACGGAGTTTGGCTACACCTTC
TRBV5-8	once	TRBD2	TRBJ2-5	CASSALRLGGEETQYF	TGTGCCAGCAGCGCACTCCGTCTCGGGGGGGAAGAGACCCAGTACTTC
TRBV6-1	once	.	TRBJ2-1	CASSDWGPKFF	TGTGCCAGCAGTGATTGGGGGCCGAAGTTCTTC
TRBV7-6	.	TRBD2	TRBJ2-7	CASSPGLAVYEQYF	TGTGCCAGCAGCCCGGGACTAGCGGTCTACGAGCAGTACTTC
TRBV28	.	.	TRBJ2-3	CASSSITTDTQYF	TGTGCCAGCAGTTCTATAACCACAGATACGCAGTATTTT
TRBV30	few	TRBD1	TRBJ2-1	CAWARDRGSYNEQFF	TGTGCCTGGGCTCGGGACAGGGGCTCCTACAATGAGCAGTTCTTC
TRBV7-9	few	TRBD1	TRBJ1-2	CASSHPGTGVNGYTF	TGTGCCAGCAGCCACCCCGGGACAGGGGTGAATGGCTACACCTTC
TRBV4-1	.	.	TRBJ1-5	CASSQEGQGSSSNQPQHF	TGCGCCAGCAGCCAAGAAGGGCAGGGAAGTAGTAGCAATCAGCCCCAGCATTTT
TRBV11-3	.	.	TRBJ2-4	CASSSPRGPAKNIQYF	TGTGCCAGCAGCTCCCCGCGGGGACCAGCCAAAAACATTCAGTACTTC
TRBV7-9	.	TRBD2	TRBJ2-3	CASSLEAGGTDTQYF	TGTGCCAGCAGCCTAGAGGCGGGGGGCACAGATACGCAGTATTTT
TRBV6-4	.	TRBD2	TRBJ2-3	CASSPLRGRLDTQYF	TGTGCCAGCAGTCCCCTGCGCGGGAGGTTAGATACGCAGTATTTT
TRBV28	once	TRBD1	TRBJ1-2	CASSLTTGAGDYGYTF	TGTGCCAGCAGTCTTACCACAGGGGCGGGTGACTATGGCTACACCTTC
TRBV7-2	.	.	TRBJ1-1	CASSFTSSTEAFF	TGTGCCAGCAGCTTCACGTCGAGCACTGAAGCTTTCTTT
TRBV4-2	few	.	TRBJ2-5	CASSQDLLVMRETQYF	TGTGCCAGCAGCCAAGATTTGTTGGTAATGCGAGAGACCCAGTACTTC
TRBV30	.	.	TRBJ1-5	CAWSSLRQPSNQPQHF	TGTGCCTGGAGTTCCCTCCGACAGCCTAGCAATCAGCCCCAGCATTTT
TRBV5-8	.	.	TRBJ1-2	CASSYRDLGYTF	TGTGCCAGCAGCTACAGGGATCTTGGCTACACCTTC
TRBV28	.	.	TRBJ2-4	CASSPGGGWAKNIQYF	TGTGCCAGCAGTCCCGGTGGCGGATGGGCCAAAAACATTCAGTACTTC
TRBV25-1	.	TRBD1	TRBJ2-2	CASSRQGRDTGELFF	TGTGCCAGCAGTCGACAGGGCCGGGACACCGGGGAGCTGTTTTTT
TRBV11-3	.	.	TRBJ2-3	CASSPRLADTQYF	TGTGCCAGCAGCCCCCGACTTGCAGATACGCAGTATTTT
TRBV9	.	TRBD1	TRBJ1-1	CASSADRGRITEAFF	TGTGCCAGCAGCGCGGACAGGGGGCGCATAACTGAAGCTTTCTTT
TRBV2	once	.	TRBJ2-2	CASSRLEGTGELFF	TGTGCCAGCAGCAGGTTAGAGGGCACCGGGGAGCTGTTTTTT
TRBV27	few	TRBD1	TRBJ1-2	CASRMTGGGYGYTF	TGTGCCAGCAGGATGACAGGGGGAGGCTATGGCTACACCTTC
TRBV18	.	TRBD1	TRBJ2-7	CASSPGQIANEQYF	TGTGCCAGTTCCCCGGGACAGATCGCTAACGAGCAGTACTTC
TRBV5-6	.	TRBD1	TRBJ1-5	CASSRGEGAQPQHF	TGTGCCAGCAGCCGTGGAGAGGGGGCTCAGCCCCAGCATTTT
TRBV10-3	.	TRBD1	TRBJ1-4	CAISALGQGKDEKLFF	TGTGCCATCAGTGCCCTGGGACAGGGGAAGGATGAAAAACTGTTTTTT